Given below is one T cell receptor beta chain in context. Original data processing: Amplification from reference gene primers served as the basis for estimated nucleated cell counts. Method: immunoSEQ multiplex PCR; TCRdb's copy keeps in-frame clones and lacks some. V and J calls and clone size are as listed in that table; D and trimming were resolved from the DNA. The profile shows about 270,000 clones, 75% to 90% of them singletons. The data were taken from a study of blood T cell repertoires in COVID-19. Study overall: From the United States, Italy and Spain came samples of acute and convalescent COVID-19. Sources were T cells, B-cell-depleted T cells, or PBMCs; the material itself was cDNA or gDNA.

The CDR3 is 12 residues long. The V end was cut by 5 bases, the J end by 5 bases, with 6 bases between. Germline V gene sequence: CDR1 LNHDA, CDR2 SQIVND (reference sequence). Participants reported their clinical history, and cohort assignment relied on those reports. Sequencing was carried out using PBMCs or T cells enriched from blood (not recorded which). The chain combines TRBV19 with TRBJ1-4; no clear D gene. The TCR sequence derives from a woman aged 25 to 39 with acute COVID-19. This CDR3 is CASSAQNEKLFF. CDR3 coding DNA: TGTGCCAGTAGTGCGCAAAATGAAAAACTGTTTTTT.